The entry that follows covers one T cell receptor (beta chain) sequence. The V gene's germline CDR1 is MNHEY and CDR2 SVGAGI. V was clipped by 2 bases and J by 7 bases, with 17 bases between them. CDR3 length: 16 residues. The sample belongs to a study of blood T cell repertoires in COVID-19. Sequencing used immunoSEQ multiplex PCR; TCRdb keeps in-frame clones, though not all of them. Of 250,000 to 300,000 clones listed, 90% were seen once; the top ten hold approximately 2.3%. Sequences were obtained from peripheral blood. This receptor was taken from a woman between 55 and 75 years old with COVID-19, enrolled during active disease. The chain couples TRBV6-5 to TRBJ1-4; D perhaps matches TRBD1 (6 bases). DNA of the CDR3: TGTGCCAGCAGTTACAGGCGACAGGTTATGAGTGAAAAACTGTTTTTT. Its translation is CASSYRRQVMSEKLFF.